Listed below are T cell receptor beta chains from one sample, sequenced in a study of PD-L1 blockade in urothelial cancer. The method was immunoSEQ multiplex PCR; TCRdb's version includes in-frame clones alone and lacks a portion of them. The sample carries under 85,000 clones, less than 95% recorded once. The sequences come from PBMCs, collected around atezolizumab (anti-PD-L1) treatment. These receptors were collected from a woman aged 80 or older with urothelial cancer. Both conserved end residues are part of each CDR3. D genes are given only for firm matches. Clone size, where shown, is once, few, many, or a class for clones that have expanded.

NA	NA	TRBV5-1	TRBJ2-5	CASSRLRQIQETQYF	TGCGCCAGCAGCCGACTCCGACAGATCCAAGAGACCCAGTACTTC
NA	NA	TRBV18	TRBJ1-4	CASSPITSPSGEKLFF	TGTGCCAGCTCACCTATCACAAGCCCTTCGGGGGAAAAACTGTTTTTT
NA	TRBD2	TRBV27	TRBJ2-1	CASSLSTSGVFEQFF	TGTGCCAGCAGTCTATCGACAAGCGGGGTGTTTGAGCAGTTCTTC
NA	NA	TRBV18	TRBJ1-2	CASSPGGNYGYTF	TGTGCCAGCTCACCCGGCGGGAACTATGGCTACACCTTC
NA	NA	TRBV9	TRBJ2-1	CASSSRETGNEQFF	TGTGCCAGCAGCTCGAGGGAGACAGGCAATGAGCAGTTCTTC
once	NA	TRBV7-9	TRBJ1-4	CASSQTPGVLANEKLFF	TGTGCCAGCAGCCAAACTCCGGGGGTTCTCGCTAATGAAAAACTGTTTTTT
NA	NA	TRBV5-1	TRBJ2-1	CASTWEGDNEQFF	TGCGCCAGCACCTGGGAGGGGGACAATGAGCAGTTCTTC
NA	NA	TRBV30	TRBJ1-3	CAWGDTHSGNTIYF	TGTGCCTGGGGGGACACGCACTCTGGAAACACCATATATTTT
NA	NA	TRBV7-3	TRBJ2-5	CASSRSGRETQYF	TGTGCCAGCAGCCGGAGCGGAAGAGAGACCCAGTACTTC
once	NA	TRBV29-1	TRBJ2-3	CSVERRPRADTQYF	TGCAGCGTCGAGAGGCGGCCCAGGGCAGATACGCAGTATTTT
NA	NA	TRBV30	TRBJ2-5	CAWSVFGRYQETQYF	TGTGCCTGGAGTGTATTCGGCAGGTACCAAGAGACCCAGTACTTC
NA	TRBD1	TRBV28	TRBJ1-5	CASSSGQGDQPQHF	TGTGCCAGCAGTTCCGGACAGGGAGATCAGCCCCAGCATTTT
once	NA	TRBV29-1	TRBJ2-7	CSVEDRQGMGYEQYF	TGCAGCGTTGAAGATCGCCAGGGGATGGGCTACGAGCAGTACTTC
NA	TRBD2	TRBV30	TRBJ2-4	CAWSVAGSAKNIQYF	TGTGCCTGGAGTGTAGCGGGGTCGGCCAAAAACATTCAGTACTTC
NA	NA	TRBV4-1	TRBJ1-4	CASSQVRQARATNEKLFF	TGCGCCAGCAGCCAAGTAAGACAGGCCCGTGCAACTAATGAAAAACTGTTTTTT
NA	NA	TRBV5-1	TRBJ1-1	CASSLSAGLNTEAFF	TGCGCCAGCAGCTTGTCGGCAGGGTTAAACACTGAAGCTTTCTTT
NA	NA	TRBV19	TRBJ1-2	CASSPPIGGSPYGYTF	TGTGCCAGTAGTCCCCCCATCGGGGGGTCCCCCTATGGCTACACCTTC
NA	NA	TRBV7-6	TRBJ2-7	CAGSLAAPLALISYEQYF	TGTGCCGGCAGCTTAGCGGCTCCGCTAGCCCTAATCTCCTACGAGCAGTACTTC
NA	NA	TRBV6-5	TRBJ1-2	CASSRDGTPGGYTF	TGTGCCAGCAGTCGCGACGGAACCCCGGGGGGCTACACCTTC
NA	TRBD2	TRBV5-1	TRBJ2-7	CASSPGGSGRAVGEQYF	TGCGCCAGCAGCCCCGGGGGAAGCGGGAGGGCCGTGGGCGAGCAGTACTTC
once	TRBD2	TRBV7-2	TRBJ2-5	CASSWLAGGFNPETQYF	TGTGCCAGCAGCTGGTTGGCGGGAGGTTTTAATCCCGAGACCCAGTACTTC
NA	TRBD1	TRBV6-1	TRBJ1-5	CASWGQIKNQPQHF	TGTGCCAGCTGGGGACAGATAAAAAATCAGCCCCAGCATTTT
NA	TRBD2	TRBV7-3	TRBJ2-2	CASSSGGLAATGELFF	TGTGCCAGCAGCTCCGGGGGACTAGCGGCCACCGGGGAGCTGTTTTTT
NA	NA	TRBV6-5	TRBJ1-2	CASSYSGVANYGYTF	TGTGCCAGCAGTTATTCGGGGGTAGCTAACTATGGCTACACCTTC
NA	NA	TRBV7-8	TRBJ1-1	CATDPQGLNTEAFF	TGTGCCACCGACCCACAGGGTTTGAACACTGAAGCTTTCTTT
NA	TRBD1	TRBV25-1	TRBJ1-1	CASSEGQGIMNTEAFF	TGTGCCAGCAGTGAGGGACAGGGGATCATGAACACTGAAGCTTTCTTT
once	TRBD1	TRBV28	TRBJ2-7	CASSLGQGYEQYF	TGTGCCAGCAGTTTAGGACAGGGCTACGAGCAGTACTTC
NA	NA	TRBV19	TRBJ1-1	CASSILGGLMNTEAFF	TGTGCCAGTAGTATACTAGGGGGATTAATGAACACTGAAGCTTTCTTT
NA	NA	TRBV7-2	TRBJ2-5	CASSRGLQETQYF	TGTGCCAGCAGCCGCGGACTGCAAGAGACCCAGTACTTC
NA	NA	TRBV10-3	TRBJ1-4	CAISENRDEKLFF	TGTGCCATCAGCGAGAACAGGGATGAAAAACTGTTTTTT
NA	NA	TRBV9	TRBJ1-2	CASSVGGFYGYTF	TGTGCCAGCAGCGTAGGCGGTTTCTATGGCTACACCTTC
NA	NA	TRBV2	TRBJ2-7	CASSPDRSSYEQYF	TGTGCCAGCAGCCCAGACAGGAGCTCCTACGAGCAGTACTTC
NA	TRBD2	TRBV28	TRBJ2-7	CASSFVGPAGVFGASYEQYF	TGTGCCAGCAGTTTCGTCGGGCCAGCGGGAGTATTTGGAGCGTCCTACGAGCAGTACTTC
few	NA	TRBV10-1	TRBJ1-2	CASSGRDNYGYTF	TGCGCCAGCAGTGGACGGGATAACTATGGCTACACCTTC
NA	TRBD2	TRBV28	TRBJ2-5	CASSFSGGQETQYF	TGTGCCAGCAGTTTCTCGGGGGGACAAGAGACCCAGTACTTC
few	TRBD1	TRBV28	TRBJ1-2	CASSPGGGQGAARSGYTF	TGTGCCAGCAGTCCGGGGGGCGGACAGGGGGCGGCTAGAAGTGGCTACACCTTC
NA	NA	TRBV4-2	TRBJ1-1	CASMKQKNTEAFF	TGTGCCAGCATGAAACAGAAGAACACTGAAGCTTTCTTT
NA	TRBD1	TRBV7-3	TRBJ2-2	CASSSDRVANTGELFF	TGTGCCAGCAGCTCCGACAGGGTAGCGAACACCGGGGAGCTGTTTTTT
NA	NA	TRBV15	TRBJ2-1	CATSRALGDEQFF	TGTGCCACCAGCAGAGCCCTCGGGGATGAGCAGTTCTTC
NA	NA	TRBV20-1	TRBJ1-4	CSARGEELFF	TGCAGTGCTAGAGGGGAGGAACTGTTTTTT
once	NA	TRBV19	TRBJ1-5	CASHGGGGHLPQHF	TGTGCCAGTCACGGAGGCGGCGGCCATCTGCCCCAGCATTTT
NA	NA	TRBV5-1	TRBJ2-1	CASSPIVSNEQFF	TGCGCCAGCAGCCCAATAGTGAGTAATGAGCAGTTCTTC
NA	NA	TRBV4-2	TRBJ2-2	CASSQESRGTGELFF	TGTGCCAGCAGCCAAGAAAGCCGGGGGACCGGGGAGCTGTTTTTT
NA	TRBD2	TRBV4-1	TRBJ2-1	CASSQPSGSSYNEQFF	TGCGCCAGCAGCCAACCTAGCGGGAGCTCCTACAATGAGCAGTTCTTC
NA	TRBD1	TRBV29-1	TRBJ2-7	CSVVGQGVYEQYF	TGCAGCGTTGTAGGACAGGGGGTTTACGAGCAGTACTTC